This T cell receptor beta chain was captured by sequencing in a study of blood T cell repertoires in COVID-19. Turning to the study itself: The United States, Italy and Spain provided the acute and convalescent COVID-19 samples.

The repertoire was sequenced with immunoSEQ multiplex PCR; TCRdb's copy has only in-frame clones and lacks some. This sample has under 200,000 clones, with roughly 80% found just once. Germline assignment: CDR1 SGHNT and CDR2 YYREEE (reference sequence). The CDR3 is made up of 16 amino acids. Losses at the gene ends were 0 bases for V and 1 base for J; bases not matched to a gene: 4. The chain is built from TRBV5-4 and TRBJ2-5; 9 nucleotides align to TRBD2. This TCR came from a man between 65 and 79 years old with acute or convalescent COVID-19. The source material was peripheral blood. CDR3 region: CASSLGLAGIQETQYF. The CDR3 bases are TGTGCCAGCAGCTTGGGGCTAGCGGGAATCCAAGAGACCCAGTACTTC.